This is a list of T cell receptor beta chains from one sample in a study of T cell repertoires in cytomegalovirus infection. Each CDR3 protein is one row after TCRdb ran MiXCR on the reads. The sample carries around 230,000 distinct CDR3 sequences, around 6.2% recorded once. Sequencing used PBMCs. Source of these receptors: a human donor in good health (CMV status not recorded). Some clones in this sample may be carry-over from other donors' samples. CDR3s include the opening cysteine and the closing phenylalanine or tryptophan. D genes are given only for firm matches. Rows may omit the clone size; those that give it use once, few, many or a size class.

d_gene: NA
j_gene: TRBJ2-5
abundance: many
v_gene: TRBV5-1
CDR3nt: TGCGCCAGCAGCCTGGGACATGCAGAGACCCAGTACTTC
CDR3aa: CASSLGHAETQYF

d_gene: NA
j_gene: TRBJ2-7
abundance: many
v_gene: TRBV7-6
CDR3nt: TGTGCCAGCAGCTTAGACTATCGCGAGCAGTACTTC
CDR3aa: CASSLDYREQYF

d_gene: NA
j_gene: TRBJ1-2
abundance: many
v_gene: TRBV2
CDR3nt: TGTGCCAGCAGTGCCGAGGGGCGAGGTGGAGGCTACACCTTC
CDR3aa: CASSAEGRGGGYTF

d_gene: TRBD1
j_gene: TRBJ2-7
abundance: many
v_gene: TRBV5-6
CDR3nt: TGTGCCAGCAGCTCCCCAGGACAGGATTGGAACGAGCAGTACTTC
CDR3aa: CASSSPGQDWNEQYF

d_gene: NA
j_gene: TRBJ1-4
abundance: many
v_gene: TRBV7-9
CDR3nt: TGTGCCAGCAGCCCCACGGGCGGGACAACTAATGAAAAACTGTTTTTT
CDR3aa: CASSPTGGTTNEKLFF

d_gene: NA
j_gene: TRBJ2-3
abundance: many
v_gene: TRBV7-2
CDR3nt: TGTGCCAGCAGCCACAACTTAGTCTCAGATACGCAGTATTTT
CDR3aa: CASSHNLVSDTQYF

d_gene: NA
j_gene: TRBJ1-2
abundance: many
v_gene: TRBV25-1
CDR3nt: TGTGCCAGCAGAGAGGGCTCGGGAGGCTACACCTTC
CDR3aa: CASREGSGGYTF

d_gene: NA
j_gene: TRBJ2-1
abundance: NA
v_gene: TRBV18
CDR3nt: TGTGCCAGCTCACCACCTTCTGTCAGGGGGGATGAGCAGTTCTTC
CDR3aa: CASSPPSVRGDEQFF

d_gene: NA
j_gene: TRBJ2-7
abundance: many
v_gene: TRBV7-2
CDR3nt: TGTGCCAGCAGCTTTTCCGGGATCGGAAACTACGAGCAGTACTTC
CDR3aa: CASSFSGIGNYEQYF

d_gene: NA
j_gene: TRBJ1-1
abundance: many
v_gene: TRBV20-1
CDR3nt: TGCAGTGCCAAAGAACAGTTAGGGCTTTGGACTGAAGCTTTCTTT
CDR3aa: CSAKEQLGLWTEAFF

d_gene: TRBD1
j_gene: TRBJ2-7
abundance: many
v_gene: TRBV7-2
CDR3nt: TGTGCCAGCAGCCGGTCCGGGACAGGATCCTACGAGCAGTACTTC
CDR3aa: CASSRSGTGSYEQYF

d_gene: NA
j_gene: TRBJ1-1
abundance: many
v_gene: TRBV29-1
CDR3nt: TGCAGCGTTGTAACAGGCTTGTGGGACACTGAAGCTTTCTTT
CDR3aa: CSVVTGLWDTEAFF

d_gene: TRBD1
j_gene: TRBJ2-3
abundance: many
v_gene: TRBV6-2/TRBV6-3
CDR3nt: TGTGCCAGCAGGCCTGGACAGGGTGCGCAGTATTTT
CDR3aa: CASRPGQGAQYF

d_gene: NA
j_gene: TRBJ2-1
abundance: many
v_gene: TRBV11-2
CDR3nt: TGTGCCAGCAGCTTAGGGCACAACAATGAGCAGTTCTTC
CDR3aa: CASSLGHNNEQFF

d_gene: TRBD2
j_gene: TRBJ2-1
abundance: many
v_gene: TRBV19
CDR3nt: TGTGCCAGTAGTATACTACCTCTAGCGGGGGGTTACAATGAGCAGTTCTTC
CDR3aa: CASSILPLAGGYNEQFF

d_gene: TRBD2
j_gene: TRBJ2-1
abundance: NA
v_gene: TRBV4-1
CDR3nt: TGCGCCAGCAGCCAAGGGACTAGCGGGGGTCCCCAACGTAATGAGCAGTTCTTC
CDR3aa: CASSQGTSGGPQRNEQFF

d_gene: TRBD1
j_gene: TRBJ1-1
abundance: few
v_gene: TRBV20-1
CDR3nt: TGCAGTGCCAGACCGGGACAGGGGTGGAACACTGAAGCTTTCTTT
CDR3aa: CSARPGQGWNTEAFF

d_gene: TRBD2
j_gene: TRBJ2-7
abundance: NA
v_gene: TRBV7-2
CDR3nt: TGTGCCAGCAGCTTAGACTCCCAGGGACTAAGGTACTTC
CDR3aa: CASSLDSQGLRYF

d_gene: NA
j_gene: TRBJ2-5
abundance: few
v_gene: TRBV7-9
CDR3nt: TGTGCCAGCAGCTTAGGGACGACGGGGCTCCAAGAGACCCAGTACTTC
CDR3aa: CASSLGTTGLQETQYF

d_gene: NA
j_gene: TRBJ2-7
abundance: many
v_gene: TRBV20-1
CDR3nt: TGCAGTGCTAGTTTCGGCGGCGAGCAGTACTTC
CDR3aa: CSASFGGEQYF